A single sample is the source of the 21 T cell receptor beta chains below, sequenced in a study of blood T cell repertoires in COVID-19. Repertoires were generated with immunoSEQ multiplex PCR, while TCRdb's copy carries only in-frame clones and drops some. The repertoire has 200,000 or so clones, less than 85% of them found once; the top ten carry 1.8%. The sequencing sample was made of PBMCs or T cells enriched from blood (not recorded which). The source is a man in his sixties who had recovered from COVID-19.

The chain employs TRBV5-5 and TRBJ1-2; D unresolved. The CDR3 covers 11 residues. Trimming took 4 bases from V and 4 from J, leaving 5 bases between them. The germline CDR1 and CDR2 sequences are SGHKS and YYEKEE (reference sequence). The CDR3: CASSQAYGYTF. CDR3 nucleotide sequence: TGTGCCAGCAGCCAGGCCTATGGCTACACCTTC.

The table lists this clone with a few counts. The chain links TRBV24-1 to TRBJ2-5; 7 bases line up with TRBD1. The CDR3 is 16 residues long. The germline V gene encodes CDR1 KGHDR and CDR2 SFDVKD. Trimming cost V 3 bases and J 1 base; bases outside gene matches: 7. The CDR3 DNA is TGTGCCACCAGTGATCCACAGGGGAGCCTCCAAGAGACCCAGTACTTC. Its translation is CATSDPQGSLQETQYF.

This clone was detected only once. The rearrangement uses TRBV6-5 and TRBJ1-1, with D perhaps TRBD1 (6 bases). Looked up from germline, CDR1 is MNHEY and CDR2 is SVGAGI. The ends were cut back, 4 bases at V and 4 bases at J, with 13 bases in the middle. This CDR3 is built from 14 residues. In DNA form, the CDR3 reads TGTGCCAGCAGTTCAAGTCAGGGGACCACTGAAGCTTTCTTT. This codes for CASSSSQGTTEAFF.

The rearrangement links TRBV20-1 to TRBJ2-3, with unresolved D. The germline V gene encodes CDR1 DFQATT and CDR2 SNEGSKA (reference sequence). This CDR3 is 11 amino acids long. V lost 3 bases to trimming and J lost 10 bases, with 11 bases between them. CDR3 loop: CSASGGVAQYF. CDR3 in DNA: TGCAGTGCTAGCGGCGGAGTAGCGCAGTATTTT.

The J gene is TRBJ1-5, the V gene TRBV19, with 10 bases aligning to TRBD1. The trim removed 4 bases at V and 0 bases at J, leaving 3 bases unmatched. Germline V lookup: CDR1 LNHDA, CDR2 SQIVND (reference sequence). This CDR3 is built from 16 residues. CDR3 in DNA: TGTGCCAGTAGTACCCGACAGGGGGCTAGCAATCAGCCCCAGCATTTT. Its translation is CASSTRQGASNQPQHF. Full variable domain (rest looked up from reference TRBV19 and TRBJ1-5): DGGITQSPKYLFRKEGQNVTLSCEQNLNHDAMYWYRQDPGQGLRLIYYSQIVNDFQKGDIAEGYSVSREKKESFPLTVTSAQKNPTAFYLCASSTRQGASNQPQHFGDGTRLSIL.

The V gene is TRBV27, the J gene TRBJ2-2; 10 positions match TRBD1. CDR3 length: 18 amino acids. With V trimmed by 4 bases and J by 0 bases, 8 bases remained unmatched. Looked up from germline, CDR1 is MNHEY and CDR2 is SMNVEV (reference sequence). CDR3 DNA sequence: TGTGCCAGCAGTTGGGGGACAGGGGTTCCCGCGAACACCGGGGAGCTGTTTTTT. This encodes CASSWGTGVPANTGELFF.

In its sample, this clone was seen once. The V and J genes are TRBV24-1 and TRBJ1-4; the D is unclear. The germline V gene has CDR1 KGHDR and CDR2 SFDVKD. Trimming left V 4 bases short and J 5 bases short, with 4 bases between. The CDR3 is 12 amino acids. CDR3 nucleotide sequence: TGTGCCACCAGTGACGGGAATGAAAAACTGTTTTTT. This translates into CATSDGNEKLFF.

This chain joins TRBV25-1 and TRBJ2-7; D may be TRBD1 (5 bases). Germline V gives CDR1 MGHDK, CDR2 SYGVNS. CDR3 size: 13 residues. Between the trimmed V and J ends, which lost 7 bases and 3 bases, there was a span of 13 bases. The CDR3 region has the DNA TGTGCCAGCACGGCAGGGATCGGCTACGAGCAGTACTTC. Its translation is CASTAGIGYEQYF.

The chain has TRBV3-1 (or the pseudogene TRBV3-2) and TRBJ1-6; D remains ambiguous. The CDR3 extends over 13 amino acids. With 2 bases removed from V and 6 bases from J, the gap between germline ends came to 5 bases. CDR1 and CDR2 from the germline V gene are LGHDT and YNNKEL (reference sequence). The CDR3 is CASSQLLNSPLHF. Written as DNA, the CDR3 is TGTGCCAGCAGCCAATTACTTAATTCACCCCTCCACTTT.

This chain links TRBV5-6 with TRBJ1-2; maybe TRBD1 (5 bases). CDR1 and CDR2 from the germline V gene are SGHDT and YYEEEE. This CDR3 has 15 residues. V was trimmed by 3 bases and J by 3 bases, leaving 15 bases between them. This CDR3 reads CASSSAGGLDYGYTF. The CDR3 coding sequence is TGTGCCAGCAGCTCCGCCGGGGGGTTAGACTATGGCTACACCTTC. Full variable domain (outside the CDR3, taken from reference TRBV5-6 and TRBJ1-2): DAGVTQSPTHLIKTRGQQVTLRCSPKSGHDTVSWYQQALGQGPQFIFQYYEEEERQRGNFPDRFSGHQFPNYSSELNVNALLLGDSALYLCASSSAGGLDYGYTFGSGTRLTVV.

The genes are TRBV6-2 or TRBV6-3 and TRBJ1-5; D not resolved. The V end lost 3 bases, the J end lost 4 bases, and 16 bases lay between the germline ends. Germline CDR1 is MNHEY and CDR2 is SVGEGT. The CDR3 is 16 residues long. The chain's CDR3 is CASSYVGAATNQPQHF. In DNA form, the CDR3 reads TGTGCCAGCAGTTATGTTGGAGCAGCTACTAATCAGCCCCAGCATTTT.

The chain has TRBV9 and TRBJ1-4; D remains unclear. The CDR3 is made up of 15 amino acids. In germline, CDR1 is SGDLS, CDR2 YYNGEE. Trimming shortened V by 2 bases and J by 1 base, and 9 bases separated the two germline ends. In DNA, the CDR3 is TGTGCCAGCAGCGTTTTGGCAGGAACTAATGAAAAACTGTTTTTT. Its protein is CASSVLAGTNEKLFF.

This chain joins TRBV5-1 and TRBJ1-4, with D possibly matching TRBD1 (5 bases). The ends were cut back, 0 bases at V and 3 bases at J, with 15 bases in the middle. From germline, CDR1 is SGHRS and CDR2 YFSETQ. The CDR3 extends over 17 amino acids. CDR3 in amino acids: CASSLGQGLGPNEKLFF. The CDR3 bases are TGCGCCAGCAGCTTGGGGCAGGGCCTGGGGCCTAATGAAAAACTGTTTTTT.

The V and J genes are TRBV11-3 and TRBJ1-2, with D unclear. CDR3 size: 15 residues. Germline loops: CDR1 SGHNT, CDR2 YENEEA. V lost 1 base to trimming and J lost 8 bases, with 17 bases between them. CDR3 in amino acids: CASSLGGYPAGGYTF. CDR3 DNA sequence: TGTGCCAGCAGCTTAGGAGGTTATCCGGCGGGAGGCTACACCTTC.

The genes are TRBV5-5 and TRBJ2-5, with TRBD1 matching over 9 bases. J was trimmed by 4 bases and V by 3 bases; bases with no gene match: 4. Germline assignment: CDR1 SGHKS and CDR2 YYEKEE (reference sequence). The CDR3 loop spans 14 amino acids. CDR3 nucleotides: TGTGCCAGCAGCTCAACAGGGGGCGCAGAGACCCAGTACTTC. Protein sequence: CASSSTGGAETQYF.

With respect to this clone: Compared with germline, one end of the junction differs, possibly owing to a read error. V and J are TRBV7-7 and TRBJ2-5; perhaps TRBD1 as D (5 bases). Germline V lookup: CDR1 SSHAT, CDR2 FNYEAQ (reference sequence). The length of the CDR3 is 15 residues. This CDR3 reads CASSSLPGNQETQYF. CDR3 nucleotide sequence: TGTGCTAGCAGCTCGCTACCAGGGAACCAAGAGACCCAGTACTTC. Combining the CDR3 with reference TRBV7-7 and TRBJ2-5 gives the whole variable domain GAGVSQSPRYKVTKRGQDVTLRCDPISSHATLYWYQQALGQGPEFLTYFNYEAQPDKSGLPSDRFSAERPEGSISTLTIQRTEQRDSAMYRCASSSLPGNQETQYFGPGTRLLVL.

V is TRBV7-2 and J is TRBJ1-6, with D perhaps TRBD1 (6 bases). Trimming shortened V by 5 bases and J by 6 bases, and 23 bases separated the two germline ends. Germline V gene lookup returns CDR1 SGHTA and CDR2 FQGNSA. This CDR3 has 18 residues. The CDR3 nucleotides are TGTGCCAGCAGCCCCCGGGGGGCAGGGTTCGACGCTAATTCACCCCTCCACTTT. This sequence encodes CASSPRGAGFDANSPLHF.

This sequence joins TRBV6-5 and TRBJ2-5; no clear D gene. The CDR3 extends over 16 amino acids. Germline CDR1 and CDR2: MNHEY and SVGAGI. V shed 4 bases and J shed 0 bases, with 15 bases lying between them. Written as DNA, the CDR3 is TGTGCCAGCAGTTCCCTCTTGGCGGAGTACCAAGAGACCCAGTACTTC. This gives the protein CASSSLLAEYQETQYF.

The V call is TRBV18, the J call TRBJ1-1; D is undetermined. Germline loops: CDR1 KGHSH, CDR2 LQKENI. Trimming took 2 bases from V and 1 from J, leaving 8 bases between them. The CDR3 has 14 residues. Here the CDR3 DNA reads TGTGCCAGCTCACCAACTACACCGAACACTGAAGCTTTCTTT. Translation: CASSPTTPNTEAFF.

J is TRBJ2-1 and V is TRBV4-3; 11 positions agree with TRBD2. V was clipped by 1 base and J by 2 bases; unmatched bases: 1. The CDR3 is 16 amino acids. Germline V gene sequence: CDR1 LGHNA, CDR2 YSLEER. For the CDR3, the DNA is TGCGCCAGCAGCCAAGTAGCGGGGGGGGCCTACAATGAGCAGTTCTTC. Its protein is CASSQVAGGAYNEQFF.

This chain joins TRBV19 and TRBJ1-3; D may be TRBD1 (5 bases). Trimming took 4 bases from V and 1 from J, leaving 14 bases between them. This CDR3 contains 16 residues. The germline V gene encodes CDR1 LNHDA and CDR2 SQIVND (reference sequence). CDR3 loop: CASSKTAQGSGNTIYF. The CDR3 region has the DNA TGTGCCAGTAGTAAGACAGCGCAAGGGTCTGGAAACACCATATATTTT.